These T cell receptor beta chains were read from a single sample in a study of T cells in Graves' hyperthyroidism and ophthalmopathy. TCRdb called the multiplex PCR reads again in MiXCR, with one record for every CDR3 protein. The sample has about 350,000 distinct CDR3 sequences, about 14% seen once. The sequenced material came from blood. The receptors come from a woman aged 25 to 39 with Graves' hyperthyroidism. Each CDR3 is given with its conserved first and last residue. D genes are given only for firm matches. Clone sizes are given selectively: once, few, many, or a class where the clone is expanded.

d_gene,j_gene,abundance,v_gene,CDR3aa,CDR3nt
NA,TRBJ2-7,many,TRBV9,CASSDTGTSSYEQYF,TGTGCCAGCAGCGATACCGGGACGAGCTCCTACGAGCAGTACTTC
TRBD2,TRBJ2-7,many,TRBV6-1,CAGRTSGLYEQYF,TGTGCCGGGAGGACTAGCGGGCTCTACGAGCAGTACTTC
NA,TRBJ2-5,few,TRBV5-4,CASSHHLGPQETQYF,TGTGCCAGCAGCCACCATCTCGGCCCACAAGAGACCCAGTACTTC
NA,TRBJ2-5,few,TRBV11-2,CASSLQGTQETQYF,TGTGCCAGCAGCCTACAGGGCACCCAAGAGACCCAGTACTTC
NA,TRBJ1-5,many,TRBV25-1,CASSDTAGGNQPQHF,TGTGCCAGCAGTGATACAGCCGGTGGCAATCAGCCCCAGCATTTT
NA,TRBJ1-2,few,TRBV5-1,CASSQTANYGYTF,TGCGCCAGCAGCCAGACAGCTAACTATGGCTACACCTTC
NA,TRBJ2-1,few,TRBV5-8,CASSLPKGSYNEQFF,TGTGCCAGCAGCTTGCCCAAGGGTAGCTACAATGAGCAGTTCTTC
NA,TRBJ1-6,NA,TRBV3-1,CASSGARNSPLHF,TGTGCCAGCAGTGGGGCCCGTAATTCACCCCTCCACTTT
TRBD2,TRBJ2-5,many,TRBV29-1,CSVKAGGGETQYF,TGCAGCGTTAAGGCGGGAGGCGGAGAGACCCAGTACTTC
TRBD2,TRBJ2-3,NA,TRBV29-1,CSVGLAYTDTQYF,TGCAGCGTTGGACTAGCGTACACAGATACGCAGTATTTT
NA,TRBJ2-3,many,TRBV12-3/TRBV12-4,CASSSDQGDTQYF,TGTGCCAGCAGTTCAGACCAGGGGGATACGCAGTATTTT
TRBD2,TRBJ2-2,NA,TRBV27,CASSQLAGGYGELFF,TGTGCCAGCAGTCAATTGGCGGGAGGATACGGGGAGCTGTTTTTT
NA,TRBJ2-5,many,TRBV20-1,CSARWIETQYF,TGCAGTGCTAGATGGATTGAGACCCAGTACTTC
NA,TRBJ2-2,NA,TRBV12-3/TRBV12-4,CASRLTGTGELFF,TGTGCCAGCCGATTAACGGGGACCGGGGAGCTGTTTTTT
NA,TRBJ1-2,few,TRBV20-1,CSARGRDPPGYTF,TGCAGTGCCAGGGGACGGGACCCCCCTGGCTACACCTTC
TRBD1,TRBJ1-6,few,TRBV5-5,CASSRDSYNSPLHF,TGTGCCAGCAGCCGGGACAGCTATAATTCACCCCTCCACTTT
NA,TRBJ2-7,many,TRBV19,CASSFQRNYEQYF,TGTGCCAGTAGTTTCCAGCGGAACTACGAGCAGTACTTC
TRBD1,TRBJ1-5,NA,TRBV5-8,CASSLEAQGASGQPQHF,TGTGCCAGCAGCTTGGAGGCCCAGGGGGCATCGGGGCAGCCCCAGCATTTT
NA,TRBJ2-3,NA,TRBV18,CASSPPMGRTGADTQYF,TGTGCCAGCTCACCCCCCATGGGGAGGACGGGGGCAGATACGCAGTATTTT
NA,TRBJ2-7,few,TRBV4-3,CASSQGDGPYEQYF,TGCGCCAGCAGCCAAGGCGACGGACCCTACGAGCAGTACTTC
TRBD1,TRBJ2-1,NA,TRBV18,CASSPTMQGVDEQFF,TGTGCCAGCTCACCAACGATGCAGGGGGTCGATGAGCAGTTCTTC
TRBD1,TRBJ1-5,NA,TRBV6-1,CASSDTGTGSNQPQHF,TGTGCCAGCAGTGACACCGGGACAGGGAGTAATCAGCCCCAGCATTTT
NA,TRBJ1-3,few,TRBV15,CATSPLGNTIYF,TGTGCCACCAGCCCCCTCGGAAACACCATATATTTT
NA,TRBJ2-5,few,TRBV7-2,CSSSLGRAQETQYF,TGTTCCAGCAGCTTAGGCAGGGCCCAAGAGACCCAGTACTTC
NA,TRBJ1-5,few,TRBV28,CASSLPSGGGNQPQHF,TGTGCCAGCAGTTTGCCGAGTGGCGGGGGCAATCAGCCCCAGCATTTT
NA,TRBJ2-1,NA,TRBV6-2/TRBV6-3,CASSRVLPYNEQFF,TGTGCCAGCAGTCGAGTGCTCCCCTACAATGAGCAGTTCTTC
NA,TRBJ2-2,many,TRBV10-3,CAISENRAGTGELFF,TGTGCCATCAGTGAGAACAGGGCTGGGACCGGGGAGCTGTTTTTT
TRBD1,TRBJ2-5,NA,TRBV18,CASTWTGESPQYF,TGTGCCAGCACTTGGACAGGGGAATCACCCCAGTACTTC
NA,TRBJ2-5,many,TRBV6-1,CASSRRTQETQYF,TGTGCCAGCAGTAGACGGACTCAAGAGACCCAGTACTTC
NA,TRBJ2-1,many,TRBV9,CASSVGREQSYNEQFF,TGTGCCAGCAGCGTAGGGAGGGAACAATCCTACAATGAGCAGTTCTTC
NA,TRBJ2-2,many,TRBV27,CASSLGIAGELFF,TGTGCCAGCAGTTTAGGAATCGCCGGGGAGCTGTTTTTT
NA,TRBJ2-1,many,TRBV3-1,CASSQDSSGSQEQFF,TGTGCCAGCAGCCAAGACTCAAGCGGGTCACAAGAGCAGTTCTTC
NA,TRBJ2-7,NA,TRBV18,CASSPLGGQGYEQYF,TGTGCCAGCTCACCTCTTGGGGGGCAGGGGTACGAGCAGTACTTC
NA,TRBJ1-3,NA,TRBV20-1,CGGFSQISGNTIYF,TGCGGGGGGTTTTCCCAAATCTCTGGAAACACCATATATTTT
NA,TRBJ1-5,NA,TRBV6-1,CASSGGASGNQPQHF,TGTGCCAGCAGTGGGGGGGCGTCGGGCAATCAGCCCCAGCATTTT
TRBD1,TRBJ1-2,many,TRBV27,CASSSHPTGGAGGYTF,TGTGCCAGCAGTTCTCACCCTACAGGGGGCGCCGGTGGCTACACCTTC
TRBD2,TRBJ2-1,few,TRBV20-1,CSAGTSVVEQFF,TGCAGTGCAGGGACTAGCGTCGTTGAGCAGTTCTTC
TRBD1,TRBJ2-2,many,TRBV27,CASRNRGQVGELFF,TGTGCCAGCAGGAACAGGGGGCAAGTCGGGGAGCTGTTTTTT
NA,TRBJ1-3,few,TRBV4-1,CASSQAGVPGNTIYF,TGCGCCAGCAGCCAGGCGGGGGTGCCTGGAAACACCATATATTTT
NA,TRBJ1-6,NA,TRBV20-1,CSARQTSSYNSPLHF,TGCAGTGCTAGACAGACCAGCTCCTATAATTCACCCCTCCACTTT
TRBD2,TRBJ2-4,many,TRBV12-3/TRBV12-4,CASSYSGSGSIQYF,TGTGCCAGCAGTTATAGCGGGAGCGGGAGCATTCAGTACTTC
TRBD2,TRBJ2-3,many,TRBV2,CASNDLGLAGRFSTDTQYF,TGTGCCAGCAACGACCTGGGACTAGCGGGCAGATTTAGCACAGATACGCAGTATTTT
NA,TRBJ2-7,NA,TRBV7-6,CASYWRRSYEQYF,TGTGCCAGTTACTGGAGGCGGAGCTACGAGCAGTACTTC
NA,TRBJ1-2,many,TRBV2,CASSERQPSVYGYTF,TGTGCCAGCAGTGAACGACAGCCGTCTGTCTATGGCTACACCTTC
TRBD2,TRBJ2-7,many,TRBV29-1,CSASGTSGRLSYEQYF,TGCAGCGCATCCGGGACTAGCGGGCGACTTTCCTACGAGCAGTACTTC
NA,TRBJ2-7,many,TRBV7-9,CASSYRQDEQYF,TGTGCCAGCAGCTACCGACAGGACGAGCAGTACTTC
TRBD2,TRBJ2-1,many,TRBV29-1,CSVRLAGDYNEQFF,TGCAGCGTTCGGCTAGCGGGAGACTACAATGAGCAGTTCTTC
NA,TRBJ2-3,many,TRBV2,CASSVGSRFTDTQYF,TGTGCCAGCAGTGTGGGGAGCAGATTCACAGATACGCAGTATTTT
NA,TRBJ2-3,many,TRBV7-2,CASSSPRGGASDTQYF,TGTGCCAGCAGCTCGCCGAGAGGGGGGGCCTCGGATACGCAGTATTTT
NA,TRBJ1-1,NA,TRBV7-2,CASSFSSRGDFLNTEAFF,TGTGCCAGCAGCTTCTCTTCCAGGGGCGACTTCTTGAACACTGAAGCTTTCTTT
NA,TRBJ1-5,few,TRBV7-2,CASSPPRGPRQPQHF,TGTGCCAGCAGCCCGCCCCGGGGGCCGCGGCAGCCCCAGCATTTT
NA,TRBJ2-7,many,TRBV28,CASSLTGPPYEQYF,TGTGCCAGCAGTTTAACAGGCCCCCCCTACGAGCAGTACTTC
TRBD2,TRBJ2-7,NA,TRBV13,CASSQGLAAEQYF,TGTGCCAGCAGCCAGGGACTAGCTGCTGAGCAGTACTTC
TRBD2,TRBJ2-1,few,TRBV3-1,CASSYGLDDNEQFF,TGTGCCAGCAGCTATGGACTAGATGACAATGAGCAGTTCTTC
NA,TRBJ2-1,NA,TRBV20-1,CSARDSLMGARHEQFF,TGCAGTGCTAGAGATTCCCTAATGGGGGCTAGACATGAGCAGTTCTTC
NA,TRBJ1-5,NA,TRBV30,CAWSHRENQPQHF,TGTGCCTGGAGTCACCGGGAAAATCAGCCCCAGCATTTT
NA,TRBJ2-5,many,TRBV24-1,CATSPTLPTGGETQYF,TGTGCCACCAGTCCTACCCTTCCAACCGGTGGAGAGACCCAGTACTTC
TRBD2,TRBJ2-3,many,TRBV28,CATAPAGGMDTQYF,TGTGCCACGGCCCCGGCGGGAGGTATGGATACGCAGTATTTT
NA,TRBJ1-5,many,TRBV30,CAWSQGPNQPQHF,TGTGCCTGGAGCCAGGGTCCCAATCAGCCCCAGCATTTT